This T cell receptor beta chain was captured by sequencing in a study of T cell repertoires in cytomegalovirus infection. Study-level background: CMV epitopes that were recently identified and HLA-C-restricted were used alongside well-studied HLA-B-restricted ones. It can be stated that public TCR beta signatures indicated CMV infection as well as a matching HLA type. Study conclusions and caveats: Identification of carriers of CMV plus the relevant HLA was achieved through cumulative public TCR beta family frequency. HLA-C-restricted CMV-specific TCR beta clonotypes were dominant in the ex vivo response.

Germline CDR1 is SQVTM and CDR2 is ANQGSEA. The CDR3 has 13 amino acids. V was trimmed by 6 bases and J by 0 bases, leaving 11 bases between them. TCRdb independently ran MiXCR on the reads; one entry per CDR3 protein. The sample holds roughly 500,000 distinct CDR3 sequences; about 42% are singletons and the top ten take around two fifths. About this clonotype: The antigen remains unidentified.

This TCR was sampled from a human donor in good health (CMV status not recorded). Some clones in this sample may be carry-over from other donors' samples. The sample in question was cultured PBMCs, obtained from culture after CMV antigen stimulation. V is TRBV29-1 and J is TRBJ1-1; D may be TRBD1 (6 bases). DNA of the CDR3: TGCAGCGTACAGGGACGGATGAACACTGAAGCTTTCTTT. Translation: CSVQGRMNTEAFF.